Each of the 27 T cell receptor beta chains below was sequenced from the same sample in a study of human T cells and chemical hapten exposure (dated by TCRdb to 2020 to 2022). This specimen's time point label, per the study, means: patch test 2, 6 weeks after DPC sensitization. This specimen's treatment or condition label, per the study, means: therapeutic diphenylcyclopropenone sensitization with weekly scalp DPC. The protocol used for the library was RACE. Sequenced using a NextSeq 500. TCRdb's own reprocessing of the public reads used fastp at Q25 and MiXCR and kept productive beta chains. Every distinct CDR3 protein forms one entry, paired with its most common genes and DNA. The sample table lists approximately 350,000 distinct CDR3 sequences, about 6.9% of them with a count of one. Of the sample, over 5.5% falls within the top ten clones. The starting material was whole blood, obtained in connection with sensitization to the hapten diphenylcyclopropenone (DPC). The receptors shown here come from a woman aged 18-30 years with alopecia areata. Some clones in this sample may be carry-over from other donors' samples.

There are many counts of this clonotype. V gene TRBV10-3 combines with J gene TRBJ1-5; D not certain. Germline CDR1 is ENHRY and CDR2 is SYGVKD. V was shortened by 0 bases and J by 7 bases, with 16 bases between the two germline ends. This CDR3 has 16 residues. CDR3 loop: CAISESRGPGGQPQHF. The CDR3 nucleotides are TGTGCCATCAGTGAGTCGCGCGGGCCGGGAGGGCAGCCCCAGCATTTT.

This sequence joins TRBV3-1 and TRBJ1-5; D unclear. The germline CDR1 and CDR2 sequences are LGHDT and YNNKEL (reference sequence). Trimming took 5 bases from V and 3 from J, leaving 17 bases between them. The CDR3 is 16 residues long. The DNA for the CDR3 is TGTGCCAGCAGCTTCGGCGCAGGTGAAACCAATCAGCCCCAGCATTTT. Amino acids: CASSFGAGETNQPQHF. The variable domain in full, completed from reference TRBV3-1 and TRBJ1-5, reads DTAVSQTPKYLVTQMGNDKSIKCEQNLGHDTMYWYKQDSKKFLKIMFSYNNKELIINETVPNRFSPKSPDKAHLNLHINSLELGDSAVYFCASSFGAGETNQPQHFGDGTRLSIL.

The V and J genes are TRBV29-1 and TRBJ2-7, with 8 bases that match TRBD1. In germline, CDR1 is SQVTM, CDR2 ANQGSEA. This CDR3 comprises 12 residues. V lost 6 bases, J lost 2 bases, and 3 bases stayed unmatched. The CDR3 DNA is TGCAGCGTAGGGACAGGAACCTACGAGCAGTACTTC. It codes for CSVGTGTYEQYF.

This clonotype was detected many times. This chain links TRBV6-1 with TRBJ1-5; D may be TRBD1 (5 bases). Deletions cut 7 bases from V and 6 bases from J, with 22 bases between. The CDR3 length is 16 residues. CDR1 is MNHNS, CDR2 SASEGT, per germline. This CDR3 reads CASIPSGGVGLQPQHF. The CDR3 DNA is TGTGCCAGCATACCTTCCGGGGGGGTGGGCCTTCAGCCCCAGCATTTT.

Notes on this clonotype: A much larger clonotype is one base distant, so this may be a read error. V usage is TRBV7-3 and J usage is TRBJ2-6; D is unresolved. The germline gives CDR1 SGHTA, CDR2 FQGTGA. The ends were cut back, 0 bases at V and 3 bases at J, with 3 bases in the middle. CDR3 length: 14 amino acids. The CDR3 protein is CASSLTFGANVLTF. As DNA, the CDR3 is TGTGCCAGCAGCTTAACGTTTGGGGCCAACGTCCTGACTTTC.

The chain is built from TRBV6-1 and TRBJ1-1, with D unresolved. V was shortened by 8 bases and J by 3 bases, with 19 bases between the two germline ends. CDR3 length: 15 residues. From germline, CDR1 is MNHNS and CDR2 SASEGT. CDR3 protein: CASEPSAGKDTEAFF. CDR3 DNA: TGTGCCAGCGAACCCAGTGCGGGGAAGGACACTGAAGCTTTCTTT.

This clonotype was recorded a few times. The V gene is TRBV4-2, the J gene TRBJ2-2, with D possibly TRBD2 on 6 matching bases. V was trimmed by 8 bases and J by 0 bases, leaving 13 bases between them. Looked up from germline, CDR1 is LGHNA and CDR2 is YNFKEQ. The CDR3 is made up of 15 amino acids. The CDR3 DNA sequence: TGTGCCAGCGGAAGGGACTCCTCGAACACCGGGGAGCTGTTTTTT. It specifies CASGRDSSNTGELFF.

CDR3: CASSTSKSGGPITYEQYF. CDR3 coding DNA: TGTGCCAGCAGCACGTCCAAGAGCGGGGGACCCATCACCTACGAGCAGTACTTC. The rearrangement uses TRBV7-9 and TRBJ2-7; 8 nucleotides align to TRBD2. This CDR3 has 18 amino acids. The trim removed 5 bases at V and 2 bases at J, leaving 17 bases unmatched. CDR1 SEHNR and CDR2 FQNEAQ come from the germline V gene (reference sequence).

This clonotype was found a few times. The chain recombines TRBV10-3 with TRBJ1-4; 8 bases match TRBD1. The CDR3 totals 13 residues. CDR1 ENHRY and CDR2 SYGVKD come from the germline V gene. Losses at the gene ends were 10 bases for V and 7 bases for J; bases not matched to a gene: 8. The DNA of the CDR3 is TGTGCCACTACTGACAGGGGTAGTGAAAAACTGTTTTTT. Translation gives CATTDRGSEKLFF.

This clonotype appeared a few times. The chain is built from TRBV7-9 and TRBJ1-6; D may be TRBD1 (6 bases). The CDR3 is made up of 15 amino acids. Trimming took 3 bases from V and 5 from J, leaving 11 bases between them. Germline V gene lookup returns CDR1 SEHNR and CDR2 FQNEAQ (reference sequence). The CDR3 is CASSLRRGDNSPLHF. CDR3 nucleotides: TGTGCCAGCAGCTTGAGGAGGGGGGATAATTCACCCCTCCACTTT.

This clonotype was counted only a few times. The gene calls are TRBV12-3 or TRBV12-4 and TRBJ1-6, with a possible D match to TRBD1 (6 bases). The CDR3 length is 14 residues. The germline V and J ends were trimmed by 6 bases and 7 bases, with 13 bases remaining between them. CDR3 nucleotide sequence: TGTGCCAGCAGCCTGACAGGCTTAAATTCACCCCTCCACTTT. Translation: CASSLTGLNSPLHF.

Only a few counts were recorded for this clonotype. This sequence joins TRBV4-1 and TRBJ2-5; 14 positions agree with TRBD2. V was pared by 3 bases and J by 7 bases, with 13 bases of the junction left unmatched. This CDR3 spans 18 amino acids. CDR1 is MGHRA and CDR2 is YSYEKL in the germline V gene. The CDR3 nucleotides are TGCGCCAGCAGCCAGGAGGGAAGTTTCGGACTAGCGGGGGGGACCCAGTACTTC. Translation: CASSQEGSFGLAGGTQYF.

Only a few counts were recorded for this clonotype. V gene TRBV5-4 combines with J gene TRBJ2-6; D is uncertain. Trimming took 6 bases from V and 3 from J, leaving 13 bases between them. The CDR3 covers 15 residues. Looked up from germline, CDR1 is SGHNT and CDR2 is YYREEE (reference sequence). DNA of the CDR3: TGTGCCAGCATCGCAGGTTTGGATGGGGCCAACGTCCTGACTTTC. Translating gives CASIAGLDGANVLTF.

This clonotype was recorded at least ten times. The chain combines TRBV29-1 with TRBJ1-1; D gene ambiguous. The V end was cut by 6 bases, the J end by 1 base, with 15 bases between. The CDR3 has 14 residues. The germline gives CDR1 SQVTM, CDR2 ANQGSEA. As DNA, the CDR3 is TGCAGCGTCAACTCTCGGTTAACGAACACTGAAGCTTTCTTT. Protein sequence: CSVNSRLTNTEAFF.

This clonotype came up many times. J is TRBJ2-1 and V is TRBV11-3; the match to TRBD1 covers 11 bases. Trimming took 1 base from V and 8 from J; bases not matched to a gene: 7. This CDR3 has 16 amino acids. Germline V gene data show CDR1 as SGHNT and CDR2 as YENEEA. This CDR3 reads CASSLGTGGGVDEQFF. The CDR3 region has the DNA TGTGCCAGCAGCTTAGGGACAGGGGGCGGTGTGGATGAGCAGTTCTTC. Looking up the rest from reference TRBV11-3 and TRBJ2-1 gives the full variable domain: EAGVVQSPRYKIIEKKQPVAFWCNPISGHNTLYWYLQNLGQGPELLIRYENEEAVDDSQLPKDRFSAERLKGVDSTLKIQPAELGDSAVYLCASSLGTGGGVDEQFFGPGTRLTVL.

This clonotype has at least ten counts. The rearrangement joins TRBV28 to TRBJ2-7; no firm D call. The germline V gene has CDR1 MDHEN and CDR2 SYDVKM. V lost 4 bases and J 1 base, leaving 5 bases between the germline ends. The CDR3 runs to 12 residues. CDR3 in DNA: TGTGCCAGCAGTTCCCCGTCCTACGAGCAGTACTTC. Translation: CASSSPSYEQYF.

The chain combines TRBV7-2 with TRBJ2-3; no firm D call. The CDR3 is made up of 13 amino acids. Trimming took 3 bases from V and 4 from J, leaving 8 bases between them. CDR1 is SGHTA and CDR2 is FQGNSA in the germline V gene. The DNA of the CDR3 is TGTGCCAGCAGCTTCCCCAATTCAGATACGCAGTATTTT. The encoded protein is CASSFPNSDTQYF.

CDR3 nucleotides: TGTGCCAGCAGAACAAGCAGGGAGGTTTATCAGCCCCAGCATTTT. Encoded protein: CASRTSREVYQPQHF. V is TRBV12-3 or TRBV12-4 and J is TRBJ1-5; D is possibly TRBD1 (5 bases). The CDR3 runs to 15 residues. Trimming took 6 bases from V and 5 from J, leaving 17 bases between them.

This clonotype was observed at least ten times. V gene TRBV7-9 combines with J gene TRBJ1-3; D is unresolved. Germline values: CDR1 SEHNR, CDR2 FQNEAQ (reference sequence). The CDR3 is 16 residues long. Trimming stripped 10 bases from V and 0 bases from J, with 19 bases between. The CDR3 loop is CAIPDSVHVSGNTIYF. The CDR3 DNA reads as TGTGCCATCCCAGACTCCGTTCACGTCTCTGGAAACACCATATATTTT.

Only a few counts were recorded for this clonotype. This chain links TRBV18 with TRBJ2-3; 8 positions agree with TRBD1. V lost 0 bases and J lost 5; bases outside the gene matches: 7. CDR3 length equals 16 residues. CDR1 and CDR2 (germline): KGHSH, LQKENI. This CDR3 reads CASSPPGQGAGDTQYF. CDR3 bases: TGTGCCAGCTCACCACCAGGGCAGGGGGCAGGAGATACGCAGTATTTT. Together with reference TRBV18 and TRBJ2-3, the CDR3 gives the full variable domain: NAGVMQNPRHLVRRRGQEARLRCSPMKGHSHVYWYRQLPEEGLKFMVYLQKENIIDESGMPKERFSAEFPKEGPSILRIQQVVRGDSAAYFCASSPPGQGAGDTQYFGPGTRLTVL.

V is TRBV5-1 and J is TRBJ2-5; no clear D gene. The CDR3 is 13 amino acids. Germline V lookup: CDR1 SGHRS, CDR2 YFSETQ. V lost 5 bases, J lost 3 bases, and 11 bases lay in between. The CDR3 DNA follows: TGCGCCAGCAGTTCACCGCCTAAAGAGACCCAGTACTTC. It is translated as CASSSPPKETQYF.

This clonotype occurred a few times. The V and J genes are TRBV12-3 or TRBV12-4 and TRBJ2-3; 9 bases are a match to TRBD2. The CDR3 covers 15 residues. The ends lost 6 bases at V and 9 bases at J; junction bases unmatched: 13. This CDR3 reads CASSRSGGAYHTQYF. CDR3 bases: TGTGCCAGCAGCCGTAGCGGGGGAGCTTACCACACGCAGTATTTT.

V gene TRBV6-2 or TRBV6-3 combines with J gene TRBJ1-1; TRBD1 agrees at 10 bases. The CDR3 is 16 amino acids. CDR1 MNHEY and CDR2 SVGEGT come from the germline V gene. Trimming cost V 0 bases and J 1 base; bases outside gene matches: 2. The CDR3 sequence is CASSYSRDRGNTEAFF. In DNA form, the CDR3 reads TGTGCCAGCAGTTACTCCAGGGACAGGGGGAACACTGAAGCTTTCTTT.

This clonotype has ten or more counts. J is TRBJ1-3 and V is TRBV11-2; D is possibly TRBD1 (5 bases). The germline V and J ends were trimmed by 2 bases and 0 bases, with 14 bases remaining between them. There are 17 residues in the CDR3. Germline CDR1 reads SGHAT; CDR2 reads FQNNGV. In DNA form, the CDR3 reads TGTGCCAGCAGCTTATTCGGGGGTGCTTCCTCTGGAAACACCATATATTTT. Protein product: CASSLFGGASSGNTIYF.

There are many counts of this clonotype. The chain combines TRBV6-1 with TRBJ2-5; no definite D call. The CDR3 contains 14 residues. The V gene lost 3 bases and the J gene lost 0 bases, with 8 bases spanning the gap. Germline V lookup: CDR1 MNHNS, CDR2 SASEGT. This CDR3 is CASSDWSYQETQYF. CDR3 sequence (DNA): TGTGCCAGCAGTGACTGGTCGTACCAAGAGACCCAGTACTTC.

This clonotype came up many times. The V gene is TRBV6-2 or TRBV6-3, the J gene TRBJ2-1; TRBD2 aligns across 9 bases. V shed 7 bases and J 7 bases; nucleotides not matched to a gene: 11. CDR3 length: 15 amino acids. Germline-derived CDR1 and CDR2 are MNHEY and SVGEGT. The CDR3 sequence: CASTDEIAGANEQFF. The CDR3 DNA sequence: TGTGCCAGCACCGACGAGATAGCGGGGGCGAATGAGCAGTTCTTC.

This clonotype appeared many times. The chain links TRBV5-1 to TRBJ2-3; D unclear. Deletions cut 4 bases from V and 2 bases from J, with 8 bases between. The CDR3 is 13 residues long. Germline V gives CDR1 SGHRS, CDR2 YFSETQ. The CDR3 protein is CASSEHDTDTQYF. The CDR3 DNA is TGCGCCAGCAGCGAACACGACACAGATACGCAGTATTTT.